This T cell receptor (beta chain) was found in a study of T-cell reconstitution after alpha-beta-depleted transplantation in children. Preparation of the TCRbeta library involved a method that used unique molecular identifiers. Each CDR3 protein gets one entry after TCRdb re-called the PCR reads with MiXCR. The sample lists 250,000 to 400,000 distinct CDR3 sequences, around 20% occurring once. The germline gives CDR1 MNHNS, CDR2 SASEGT. The CDR3 extends over 15 amino acids. V shed 6 bases and J 4 bases; nucleotides not matched to a gene: 8. Study results and caveats: Some patients' high day-60 TCRbeta diversity was attributed to recipient cells surviving conditioning. Once a year had passed after transplant, T-cell counts and diversity came mostly from newly produced T cells.

As concerns this clonotype: What it binds is not known.

The TCR comes from a male patient younger than 18 who had a stem cell transplant for acute lymphoblastic leukemia, so the T cells may come from the graft donor. The chain joins TRBV6-1 to TRBJ2-1; 8 bases align to TRBD2. Sequenced here: PBMCs, mostly from graft donor cells, sampled 180 days after TCRalphabeta/CD19-depleted stem cell transplant. CDR3 sequence reads: CASREPGLGYNEQFF. The CDR3 DNA reads as TGTGCCAGCAGGGAACCGGGACTAGGATACAATGAGCAGTTCTTC.